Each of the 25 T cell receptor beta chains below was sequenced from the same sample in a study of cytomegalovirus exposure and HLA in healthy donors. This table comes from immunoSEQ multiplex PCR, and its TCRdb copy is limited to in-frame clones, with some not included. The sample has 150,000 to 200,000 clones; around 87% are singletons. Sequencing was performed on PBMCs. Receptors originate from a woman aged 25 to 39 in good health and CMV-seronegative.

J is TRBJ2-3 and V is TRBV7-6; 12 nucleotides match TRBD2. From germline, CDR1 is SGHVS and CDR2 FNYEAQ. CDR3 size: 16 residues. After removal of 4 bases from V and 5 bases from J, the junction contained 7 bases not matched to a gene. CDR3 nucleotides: TGTGCCAGCAGCTCTCTAGCGGGGGGGCCGGGAGATACGCAGTATTTT. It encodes CASSSLAGGPGDTQYF.

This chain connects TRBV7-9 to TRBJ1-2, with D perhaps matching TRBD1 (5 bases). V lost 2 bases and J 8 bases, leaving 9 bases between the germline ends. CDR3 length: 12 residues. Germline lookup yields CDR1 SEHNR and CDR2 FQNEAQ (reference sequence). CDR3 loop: CASSLSGAGYTF. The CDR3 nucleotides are TGTGCCAGCAGCTTAAGTGGGGCGGGCTACACCTTC.

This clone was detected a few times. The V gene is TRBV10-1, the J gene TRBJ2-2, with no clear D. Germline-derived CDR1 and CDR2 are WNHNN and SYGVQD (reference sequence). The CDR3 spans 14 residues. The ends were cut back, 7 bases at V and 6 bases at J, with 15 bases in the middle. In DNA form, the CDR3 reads TGCGCCAGCACAGACCGACTCCCCCCCGGGGAGCTGTTTTTT. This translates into CASTDRLPPGELFF.

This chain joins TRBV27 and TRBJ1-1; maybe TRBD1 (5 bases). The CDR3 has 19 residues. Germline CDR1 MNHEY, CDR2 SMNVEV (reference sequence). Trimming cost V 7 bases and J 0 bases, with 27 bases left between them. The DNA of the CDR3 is TGTGCCAGCAACAAAAATCGGGTAGGGGAGGGAGTTTTGAACACTGAAGCTTTCTTT. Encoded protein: CASNKNRVGEGVLNTEAFF.

CDR3 residues: CASSSVFPPPYEQYF. The CDR3 bases are TGTGCCAGCAGTTCGGTGTTCCCTCCTCCCTACGAGCAGTACTTC. J is TRBJ2-7 and V is TRBV27; D gene ambiguous. Germline CDR1 and CDR2: MNHEY and SMNVEV (reference sequence). The CDR3 contains 15 residues. Trimming cost V 4 bases and J 2 bases, with 15 bases left between them.

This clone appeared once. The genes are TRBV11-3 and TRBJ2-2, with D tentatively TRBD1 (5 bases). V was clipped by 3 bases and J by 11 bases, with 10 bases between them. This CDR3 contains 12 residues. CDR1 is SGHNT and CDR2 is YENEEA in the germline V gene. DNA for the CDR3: TGTGCCAGCAGCTTCAGACAGCCTGAGCTGTTTTTT. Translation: CASSFRQPELFF.

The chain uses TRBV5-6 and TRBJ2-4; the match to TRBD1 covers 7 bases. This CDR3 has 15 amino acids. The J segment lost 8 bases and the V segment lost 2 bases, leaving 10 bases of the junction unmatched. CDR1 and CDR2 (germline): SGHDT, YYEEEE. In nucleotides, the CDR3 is TGTGCCAGCAGCTTCGTCGACAGGGCTGGGGACATTCAGTACTTC. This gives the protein CASSFVDRAGDIQYF.

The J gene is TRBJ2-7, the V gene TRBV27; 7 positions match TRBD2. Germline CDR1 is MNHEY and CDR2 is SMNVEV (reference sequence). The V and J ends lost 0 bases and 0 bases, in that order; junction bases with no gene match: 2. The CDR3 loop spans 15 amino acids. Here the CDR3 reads CASSLSRGSSYEQYF. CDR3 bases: TGTGCCAGCAGTTTATCGCGGGGGAGCTCCTACGAGCAGTACTTC.

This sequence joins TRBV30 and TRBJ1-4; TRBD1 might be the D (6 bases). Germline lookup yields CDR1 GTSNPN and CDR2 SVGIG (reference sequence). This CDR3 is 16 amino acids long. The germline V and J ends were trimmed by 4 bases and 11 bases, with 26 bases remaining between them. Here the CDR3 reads CAWTPHIHKGGAKLFF. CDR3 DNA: TGTGCCTGGACCCCCCATATTCACAAGGGGGGGGCGAAACTGTTTTTT.

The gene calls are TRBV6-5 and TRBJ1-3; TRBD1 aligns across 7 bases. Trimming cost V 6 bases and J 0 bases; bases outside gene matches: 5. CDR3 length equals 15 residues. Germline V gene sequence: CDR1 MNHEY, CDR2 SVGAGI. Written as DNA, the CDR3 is TGTGCCAGCAGCAGAGGGACAGACTCTGGAAACACCATATATTTT. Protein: CASSRGTDSGNTIYF.

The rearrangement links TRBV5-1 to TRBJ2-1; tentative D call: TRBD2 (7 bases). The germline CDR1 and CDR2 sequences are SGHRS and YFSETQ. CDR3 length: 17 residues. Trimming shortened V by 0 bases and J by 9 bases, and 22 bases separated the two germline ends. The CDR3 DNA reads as TGCGCCAGCAGCTTGGTTGTGCGGGGGCCGGCCCCGGTTGAGCAGTTCTTC. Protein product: CASSLVVRGPAPVEQFF.

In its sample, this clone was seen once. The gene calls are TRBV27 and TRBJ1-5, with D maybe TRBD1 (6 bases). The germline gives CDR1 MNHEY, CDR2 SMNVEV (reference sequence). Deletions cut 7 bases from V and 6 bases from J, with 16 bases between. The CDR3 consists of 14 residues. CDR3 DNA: TGTGCCAGCAATCCTACAGGGTTCGGTCAGCCCCAGCATTTT. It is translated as CASNPTGFGQPQHF.

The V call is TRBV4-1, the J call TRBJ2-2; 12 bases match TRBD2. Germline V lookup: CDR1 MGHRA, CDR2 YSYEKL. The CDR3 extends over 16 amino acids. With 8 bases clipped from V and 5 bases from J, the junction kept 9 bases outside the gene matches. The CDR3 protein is CASASSGGAMTGELFF. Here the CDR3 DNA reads TGCGCCAGCGCTTCTAGCGGGGGGGCCATGACCGGGGAGCTGTTTTTT.

The DNA for the CDR3 is TGTGCCAGCAGCTTGGAGGGGTTTAACAATGAGCAGTTCTTC. As protein: CASSLEGFNNEQFF. The chain couples TRBV5-6 to TRBJ2-1; possibly TRBD1 for D (5 bases). Per germline, CDR1 SGHDT and CDR2 YYEEEE. This CDR3 has 14 amino acids. The ends were cut back, 0 bases at V and 5 bases at J, with 9 bases in the middle.

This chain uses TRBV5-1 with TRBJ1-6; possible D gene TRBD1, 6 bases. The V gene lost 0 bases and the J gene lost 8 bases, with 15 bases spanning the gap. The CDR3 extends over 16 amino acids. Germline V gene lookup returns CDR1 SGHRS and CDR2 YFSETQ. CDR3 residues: CASSLGAGSGDSPLHF. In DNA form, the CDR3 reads TGCGCCAGCAGCTTGGGGGCAGGGTCAGGGGATTCACCCCTCCACTTT.

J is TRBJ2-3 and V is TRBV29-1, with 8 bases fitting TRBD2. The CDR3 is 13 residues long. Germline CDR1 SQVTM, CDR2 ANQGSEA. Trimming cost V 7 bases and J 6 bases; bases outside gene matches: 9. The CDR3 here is CSGYVGGADTQYF. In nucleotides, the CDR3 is TGCAGCGGATACGTCGGGGGGGCCGATACGCAGTATTTT.

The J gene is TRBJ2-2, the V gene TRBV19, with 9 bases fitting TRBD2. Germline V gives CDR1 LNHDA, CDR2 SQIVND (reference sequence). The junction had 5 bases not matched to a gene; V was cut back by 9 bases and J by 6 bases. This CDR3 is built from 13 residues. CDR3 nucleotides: TGTGCCAGCTTTGCGGGGGGGCCCGGGGAGCTGTTTTTT. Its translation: CASFAGGPGELFF.

Here the CDR3 reads CASSIADRAKIYEQYF. Here the CDR3 DNA reads TGTGCCAGTAGTATAGCGGACAGGGCGAAGATCTACGAGCAGTACTTC. This chain links TRBV19 with TRBJ2-7; 8 bases are shared with TRBD1. The J segment lost 3 bases and the V segment lost 1 base, leaving 8 bases of the junction unmatched. The CDR3 is made up of 16 amino acids. Germline CDR1 is LNHDA and CDR2 is SQIVND (reference sequence).

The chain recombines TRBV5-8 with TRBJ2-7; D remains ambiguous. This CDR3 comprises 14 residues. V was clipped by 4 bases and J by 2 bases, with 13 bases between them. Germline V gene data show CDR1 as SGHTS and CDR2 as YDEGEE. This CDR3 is CASSPRSGPYEQYF. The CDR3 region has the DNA TGTGCCAGCAGCCCACGCTCAGGCCCCTACGAGCAGTACTTC.

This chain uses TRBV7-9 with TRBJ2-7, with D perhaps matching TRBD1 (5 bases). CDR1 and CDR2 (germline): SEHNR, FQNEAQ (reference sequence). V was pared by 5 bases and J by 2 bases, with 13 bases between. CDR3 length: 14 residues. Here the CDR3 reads CASSPQQGPYEQYF. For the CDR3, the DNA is TGTGCCAGCAGCCCCCAGCAGGGTCCCTACGAGCAGTACTTC.

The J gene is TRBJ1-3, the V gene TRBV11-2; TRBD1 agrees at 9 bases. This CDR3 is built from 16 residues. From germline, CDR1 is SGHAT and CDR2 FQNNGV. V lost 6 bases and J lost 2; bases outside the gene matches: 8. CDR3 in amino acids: CASRPGQGFAGNTIYF. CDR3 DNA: TGTGCCAGCAGGCCGGGACAGGGATTTGCTGGAAACACCATATATTTT. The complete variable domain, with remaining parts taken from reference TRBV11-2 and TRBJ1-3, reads EAGVAQSPRYKIIEKRQSVAFWCNPISGHATLYWYQQILGQGPKLLIQFQNNGVVDDSQLPKDRFSAERLKGVDSTLKIQPAKLEDSAVYLCASRPGQGFAGNTIYFGEGSWLTVV.

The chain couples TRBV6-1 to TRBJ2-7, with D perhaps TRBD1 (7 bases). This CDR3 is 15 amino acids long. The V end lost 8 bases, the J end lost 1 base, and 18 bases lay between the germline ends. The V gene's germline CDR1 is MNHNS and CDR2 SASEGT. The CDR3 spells CASLSAGGISYEQYF. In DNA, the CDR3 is TGTGCCAGCTTGAGTGCAGGGGGGATATCCTACGAGCAGTACTTC.

CDR3 region: CASSVVGGGTDTQYF. CDR3 in DNA: TGTGCCAGCAGCGTAGTTGGGGGGGGCACAGATACGCAGTATTTT. This sequence joins TRBV9 and TRBJ2-3, with TRBD2 matching 7 bases. The CDR3 has 15 residues. Per germline, CDR1 SGDLS and CDR2 YYNGEE. With V trimmed by 0 bases and J by 1 base, 2 bases remained unmatched.

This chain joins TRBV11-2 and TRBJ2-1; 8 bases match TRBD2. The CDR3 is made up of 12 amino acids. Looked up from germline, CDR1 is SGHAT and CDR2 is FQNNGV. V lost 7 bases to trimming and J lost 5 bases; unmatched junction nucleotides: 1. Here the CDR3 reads CASTGGDNEQFF. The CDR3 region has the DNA TGTGCCAGCACGGGGGGGGACAATGAGCAGTTCTTC.

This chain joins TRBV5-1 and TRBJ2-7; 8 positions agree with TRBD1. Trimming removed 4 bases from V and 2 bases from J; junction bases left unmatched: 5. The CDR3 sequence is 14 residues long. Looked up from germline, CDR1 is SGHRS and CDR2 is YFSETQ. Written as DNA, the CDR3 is TGCGCCAGCAGCCACGGACAGGGCCCCTACGAGCAGTACTTC. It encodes CASSHGQGPYEQYF.